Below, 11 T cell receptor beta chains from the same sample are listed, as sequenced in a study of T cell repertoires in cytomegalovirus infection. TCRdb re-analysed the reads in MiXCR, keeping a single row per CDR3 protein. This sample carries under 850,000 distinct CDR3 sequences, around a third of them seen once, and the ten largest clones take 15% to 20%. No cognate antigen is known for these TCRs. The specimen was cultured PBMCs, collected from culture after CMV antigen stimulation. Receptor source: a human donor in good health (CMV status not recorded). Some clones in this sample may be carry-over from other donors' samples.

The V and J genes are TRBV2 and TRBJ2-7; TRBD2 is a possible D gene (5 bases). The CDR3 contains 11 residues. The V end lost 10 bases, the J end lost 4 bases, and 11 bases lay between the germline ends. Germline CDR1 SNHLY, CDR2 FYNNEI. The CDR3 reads CATAEDYEQYF. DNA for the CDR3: TGTGCCACAGCGGAAGATTACGAGCAGTACTTC.

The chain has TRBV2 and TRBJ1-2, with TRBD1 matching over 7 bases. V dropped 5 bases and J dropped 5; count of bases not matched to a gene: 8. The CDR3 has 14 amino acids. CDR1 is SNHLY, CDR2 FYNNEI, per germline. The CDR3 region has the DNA TGTGCCAGCAGTAACCCACAGGGGAAGTATGGCTACACCTTC. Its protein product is CASSNPQGKYGYTF.

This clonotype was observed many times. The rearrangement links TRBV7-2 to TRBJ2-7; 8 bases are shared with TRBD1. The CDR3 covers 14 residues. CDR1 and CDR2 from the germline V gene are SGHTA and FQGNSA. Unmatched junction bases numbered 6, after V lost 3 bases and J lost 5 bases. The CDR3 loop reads CASSFDRGRDEQYF. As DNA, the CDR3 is TGTGCCAGCAGCTTCGACAGGGGCCGGGACGAGCAGTACTTC.

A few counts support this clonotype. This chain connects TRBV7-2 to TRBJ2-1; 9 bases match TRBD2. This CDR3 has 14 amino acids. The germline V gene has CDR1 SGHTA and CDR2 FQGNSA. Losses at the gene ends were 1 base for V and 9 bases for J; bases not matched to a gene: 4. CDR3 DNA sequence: TGTGCCAGCAGCTTAGTGGCGGGAGGGAGTGAGCAGTTCTTC. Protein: CASSLVAGGSEQFF.

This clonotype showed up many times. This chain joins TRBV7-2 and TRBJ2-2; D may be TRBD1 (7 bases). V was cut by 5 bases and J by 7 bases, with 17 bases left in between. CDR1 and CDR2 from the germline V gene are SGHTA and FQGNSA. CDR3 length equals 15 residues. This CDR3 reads CASSPQGGWSGELFF. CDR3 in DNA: TGTGCCAGCAGCCCTCAGGGGGGTTGGAGCGGGGAGCTGTTTTTT.

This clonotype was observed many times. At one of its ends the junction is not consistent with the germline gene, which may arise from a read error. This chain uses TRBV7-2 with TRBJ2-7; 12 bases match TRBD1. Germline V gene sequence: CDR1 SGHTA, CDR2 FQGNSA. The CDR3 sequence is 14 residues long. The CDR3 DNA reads TGTGCCAGCAGCTCGGGGACAGGGGGCTATAACCTAGCCTTC. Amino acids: CASSSGTGGYNLAF.

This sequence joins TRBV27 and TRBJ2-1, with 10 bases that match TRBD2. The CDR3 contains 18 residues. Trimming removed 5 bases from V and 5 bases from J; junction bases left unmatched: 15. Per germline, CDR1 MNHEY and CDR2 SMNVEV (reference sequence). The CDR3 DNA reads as TGTGCCAGCAGTCCCCTCGGACTAGCGGAGCTGTCCGACAATGAGCAGTTCTTC. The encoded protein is CASSPLGLAELSDNEQFF.

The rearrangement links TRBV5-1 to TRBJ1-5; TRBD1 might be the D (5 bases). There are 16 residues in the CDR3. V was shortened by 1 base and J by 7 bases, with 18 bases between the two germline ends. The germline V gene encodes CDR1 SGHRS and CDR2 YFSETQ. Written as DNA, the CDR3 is TGCGCCAGCAGCTTGTACCCCGCACCGGAGGGGCAGCCCCAGCATTTT. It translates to CASSLYPAPEGQPQHF.

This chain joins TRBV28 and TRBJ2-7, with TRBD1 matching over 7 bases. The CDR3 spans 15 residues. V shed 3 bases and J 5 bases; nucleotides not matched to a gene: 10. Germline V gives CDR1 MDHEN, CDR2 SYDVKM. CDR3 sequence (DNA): TGTGCCAGCAGTTTCCCGGGACAGTTTGTAGACGAGCAGTACTTC. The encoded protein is CASSFPGQFVDEQYF.

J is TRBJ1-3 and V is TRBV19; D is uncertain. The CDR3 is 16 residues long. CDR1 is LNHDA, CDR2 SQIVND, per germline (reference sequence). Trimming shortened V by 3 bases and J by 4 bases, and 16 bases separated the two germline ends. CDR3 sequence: CASSIKIRRTGNTIYF. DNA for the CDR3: TGTGCCAGTAGTATTAAGATACGCCGGACGGGAAACACCATATATTTT.

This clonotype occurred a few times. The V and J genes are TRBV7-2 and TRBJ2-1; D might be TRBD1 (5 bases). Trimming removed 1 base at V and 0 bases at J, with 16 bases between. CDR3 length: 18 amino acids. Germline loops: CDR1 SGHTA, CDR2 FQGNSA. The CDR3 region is CASSLVTGPTSSYNEQFF. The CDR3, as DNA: TGTGCCAGCAGCTTAGTCACAGGACCGACAAGCTCCTACAATGAGCAGTTCTTC.